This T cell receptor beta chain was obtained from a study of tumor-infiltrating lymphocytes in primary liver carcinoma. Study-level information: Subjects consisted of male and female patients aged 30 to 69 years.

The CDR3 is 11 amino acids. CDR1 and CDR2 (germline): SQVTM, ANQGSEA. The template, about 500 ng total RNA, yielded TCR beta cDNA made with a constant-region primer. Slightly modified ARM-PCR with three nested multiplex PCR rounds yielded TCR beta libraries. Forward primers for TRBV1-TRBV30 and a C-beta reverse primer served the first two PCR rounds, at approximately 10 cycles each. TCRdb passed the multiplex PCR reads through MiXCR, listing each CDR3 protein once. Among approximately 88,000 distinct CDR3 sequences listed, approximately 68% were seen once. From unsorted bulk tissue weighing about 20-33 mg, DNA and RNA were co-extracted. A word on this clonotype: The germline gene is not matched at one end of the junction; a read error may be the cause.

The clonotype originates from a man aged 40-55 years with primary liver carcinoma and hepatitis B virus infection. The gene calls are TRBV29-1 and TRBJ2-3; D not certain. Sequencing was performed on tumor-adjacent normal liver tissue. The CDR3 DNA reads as TGTAGCATTGAAAACACAGATACGCAGTATTTT. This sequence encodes CSIENTDTQYF.